The source of this T cell receptor beta chain is a study of blood T cell repertoires in COVID-19. Study summary: Acute-phase and convalescent COVID-19 samples originated in the United States, Italy and Spain. From T cells, B-cell-depleted T cells, or PBMCs came the material, which was cDNA or gDNA.

Per the original data handling: Estimation of nucleated cell counts relied on the amplification of reference gene primers. The assay was immunoSEQ multiplex PCR, and TCRdb's table has in-frame clones only and misses some. V and J calls and clone size are as listed in that table; D and trimming were resolved from the DNA. Seen here are about 68,000 clones, 87% observed once, and the top ten hold more than 3%. Enrolled during active infection, Seattle patients were then followed longitudinally. V was trimmed by 2 bases and J by 1 base, leaving 9 bases between them. From germline, CDR1 is MNHNY and CDR2 SVGAGI (reference sequence). The CDR3 extends over 15 amino acids. This clone was counted once.

This TCR was recovered from a woman aged 50 to 60 with COVID-19, enrolled during active disease. The J gene is TRBJ2-1, the V gene TRBV6-6; D is uncertain. The sample was peripheral blood. CDR3 residues: CASSYGARSYNEQFF. As DNA, the CDR3 is TGTGCCAGCAGTTACGGTGCGCGGTCCTACAATGAGCAGTTCTTC.